This T cell receptor (beta chain) was observed in a study of cytomegalovirus exposure and HLA in healthy donors. As concerns this clone: Its matching antigen is unknown.

Notes on the study in general: In a later analysis, a genetic analysis reported fewer productive-TCR N-insertions in an Asian-associated ancestry cluster than the cohort average. According to a later analysis, most TCR beta chains associated with CMV appeared HLA-restricted.

Trimming removed 2 bases from V and 5 bases from J, with 15 bases in between. Per the germline V gene, CDR1 is LGHNA and CDR2 is YNFKEQ. The CDR3 length is 15 residues. Donors had nominal health at sampling but likely had unrecorded immune exposures. The PCR made use of 60 Vbeta and 13 Jbeta primers. The data were produced by immunoSEQ multiplex PCR, yet TCRdb's version contains in-frame clones alone and is incomplete. The table has about 130,000 clones, roughly four fifths seen once. This clonotype was sampled from a woman aged 45-65 years in good health and CMV-seronegative. The rearrangement uses TRBV4-2 and TRBJ1-2, with D perhaps matching TRBD1 (6 bases). The source material was PBMCs. CDR3 DNA: TGTGCCAGCAGCCAACTACCGGGAACAGGGTATGGCTACACCTTC. This gives the protein CASSQLPGTGYGYTF.